This T cell receptor beta chain was found in a study of control samples from healthy donors and cancer patients. This CDR3 has 11 amino acids. Trimming shortened V by 3 bases and J by 4 bases, and 3 bases separated the two germline ends. CDR1 is GTSNPN, CDR2 SVGIG, per germline (reference sequence). Assay: immunoSEQ multiplex PCR; the TCRdb copy retains only in-frame clones and omits some. The table shows approximately 19,000 clones, with about 85% occurring only once. V is TRBV30 and J is TRBJ1-4; no definite D call. The sequencing input was PBMCs. The source of this sequence is a woman aged 65 to 85 with lung cancer. CDR3 bases: TGTGCCTGGAGAGATAATGAAAAACTGTTTTTT. It specifies CAWRDNEKLFF.